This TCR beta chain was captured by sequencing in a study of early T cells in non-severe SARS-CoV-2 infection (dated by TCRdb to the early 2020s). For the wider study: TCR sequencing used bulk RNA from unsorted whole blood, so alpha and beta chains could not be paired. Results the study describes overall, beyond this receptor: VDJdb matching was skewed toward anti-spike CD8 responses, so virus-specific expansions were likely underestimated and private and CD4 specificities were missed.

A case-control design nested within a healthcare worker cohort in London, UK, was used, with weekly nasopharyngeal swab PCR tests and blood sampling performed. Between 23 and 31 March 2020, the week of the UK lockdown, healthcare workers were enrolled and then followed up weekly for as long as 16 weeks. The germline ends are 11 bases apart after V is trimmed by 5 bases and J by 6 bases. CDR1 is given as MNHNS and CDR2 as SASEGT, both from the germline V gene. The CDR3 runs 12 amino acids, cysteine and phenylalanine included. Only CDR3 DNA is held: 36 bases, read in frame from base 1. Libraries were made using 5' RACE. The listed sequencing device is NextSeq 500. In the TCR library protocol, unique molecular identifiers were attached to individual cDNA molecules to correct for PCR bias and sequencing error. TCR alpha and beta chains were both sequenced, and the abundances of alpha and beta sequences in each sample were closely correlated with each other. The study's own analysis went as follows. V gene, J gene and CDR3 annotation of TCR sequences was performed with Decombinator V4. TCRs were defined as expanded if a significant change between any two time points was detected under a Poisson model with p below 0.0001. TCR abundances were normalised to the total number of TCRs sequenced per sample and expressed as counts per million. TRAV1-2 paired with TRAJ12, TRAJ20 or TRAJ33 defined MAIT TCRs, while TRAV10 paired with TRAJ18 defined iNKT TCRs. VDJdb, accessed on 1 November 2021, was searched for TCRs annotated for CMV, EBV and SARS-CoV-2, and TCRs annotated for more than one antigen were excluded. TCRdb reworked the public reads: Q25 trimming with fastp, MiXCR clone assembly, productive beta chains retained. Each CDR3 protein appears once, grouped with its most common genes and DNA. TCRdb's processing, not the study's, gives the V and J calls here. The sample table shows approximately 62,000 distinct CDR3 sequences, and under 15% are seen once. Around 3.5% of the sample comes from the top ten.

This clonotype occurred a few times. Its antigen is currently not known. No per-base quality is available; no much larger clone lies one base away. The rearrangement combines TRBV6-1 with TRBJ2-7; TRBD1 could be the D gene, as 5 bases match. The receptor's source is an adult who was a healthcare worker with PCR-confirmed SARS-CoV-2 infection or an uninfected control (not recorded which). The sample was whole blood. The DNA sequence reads TGTGCCAGCAGTCCGCAGGGATTCGAGCAGTACTTC. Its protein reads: CASSPQGFEQYF.